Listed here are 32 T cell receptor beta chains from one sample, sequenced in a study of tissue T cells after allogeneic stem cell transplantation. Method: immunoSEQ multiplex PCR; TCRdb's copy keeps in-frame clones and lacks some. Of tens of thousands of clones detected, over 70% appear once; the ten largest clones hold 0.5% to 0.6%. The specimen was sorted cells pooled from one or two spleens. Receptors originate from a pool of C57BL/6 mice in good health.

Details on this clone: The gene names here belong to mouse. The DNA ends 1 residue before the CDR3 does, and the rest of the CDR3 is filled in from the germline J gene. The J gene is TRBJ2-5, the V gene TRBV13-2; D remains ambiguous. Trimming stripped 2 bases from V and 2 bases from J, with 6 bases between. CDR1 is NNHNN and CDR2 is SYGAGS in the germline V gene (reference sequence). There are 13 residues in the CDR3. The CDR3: CASGDGVQDTQYF. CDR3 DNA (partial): TGTGCCAGCGGTGACGGGGTCCAAGACACCCAGTAC.

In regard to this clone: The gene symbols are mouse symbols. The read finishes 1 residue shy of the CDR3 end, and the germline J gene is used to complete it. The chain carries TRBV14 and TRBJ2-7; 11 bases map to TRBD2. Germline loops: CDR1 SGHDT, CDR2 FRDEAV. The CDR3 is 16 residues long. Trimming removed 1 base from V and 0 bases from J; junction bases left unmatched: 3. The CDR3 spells CASSFRDWGPSYEQYF. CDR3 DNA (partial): TGTGCCAGCAGTTTCCGGGACTGGGGGCCCTCCTATGAACAGTAC.

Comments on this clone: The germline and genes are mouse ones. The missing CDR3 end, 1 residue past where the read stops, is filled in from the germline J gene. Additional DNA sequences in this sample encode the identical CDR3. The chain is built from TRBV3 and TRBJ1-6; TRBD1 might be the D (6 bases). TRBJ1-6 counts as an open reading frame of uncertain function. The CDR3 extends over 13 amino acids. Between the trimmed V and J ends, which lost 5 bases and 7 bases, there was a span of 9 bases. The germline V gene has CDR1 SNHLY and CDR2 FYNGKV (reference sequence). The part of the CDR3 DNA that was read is TGTGCCAGCAGCCCCGGACAGAATTCGCCCCTCTAC. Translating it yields CASSPGQNSPLY. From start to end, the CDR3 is CASSPGQNSPLYF.

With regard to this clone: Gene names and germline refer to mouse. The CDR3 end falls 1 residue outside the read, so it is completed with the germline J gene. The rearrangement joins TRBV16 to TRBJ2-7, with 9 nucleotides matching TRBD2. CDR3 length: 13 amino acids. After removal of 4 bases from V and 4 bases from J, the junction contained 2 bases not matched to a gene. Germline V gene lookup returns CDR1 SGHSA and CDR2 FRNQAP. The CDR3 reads CASSSLGGYEQYF. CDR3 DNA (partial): TGTGCAAGCAGCTCTCTGGGGGGGTATGAACAGTAC.

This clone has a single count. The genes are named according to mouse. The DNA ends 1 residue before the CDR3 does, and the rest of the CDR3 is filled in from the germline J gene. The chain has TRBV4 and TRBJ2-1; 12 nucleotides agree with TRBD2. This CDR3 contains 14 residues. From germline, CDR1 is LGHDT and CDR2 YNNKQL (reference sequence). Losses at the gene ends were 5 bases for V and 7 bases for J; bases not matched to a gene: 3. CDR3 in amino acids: CASSPDWGGAEQFF. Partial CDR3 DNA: TGTGCCAGCAGCCCCGACTGGGGGGGCGCTGAGCAGTTC.

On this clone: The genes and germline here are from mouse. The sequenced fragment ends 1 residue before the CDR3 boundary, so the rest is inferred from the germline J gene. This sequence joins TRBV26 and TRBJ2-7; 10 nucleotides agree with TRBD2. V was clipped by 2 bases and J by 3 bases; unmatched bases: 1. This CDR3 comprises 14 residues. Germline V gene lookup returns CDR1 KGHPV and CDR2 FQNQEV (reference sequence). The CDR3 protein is CASSLGLGVYEQYF. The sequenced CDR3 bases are TGTGCCAGCAGTCTGGGACTGGGGGTCTATGAACAGTAC.

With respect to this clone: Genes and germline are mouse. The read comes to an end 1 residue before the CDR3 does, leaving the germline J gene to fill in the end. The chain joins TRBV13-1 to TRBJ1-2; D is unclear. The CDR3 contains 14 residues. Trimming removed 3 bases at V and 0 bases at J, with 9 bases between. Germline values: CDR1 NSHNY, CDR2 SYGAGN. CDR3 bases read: TGTGCCAGCAGTGTCGACACCCCAAACTCCGACTACACC. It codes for CASSVDTPNSDYT. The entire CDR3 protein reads CASSVDTPNSDYTF.

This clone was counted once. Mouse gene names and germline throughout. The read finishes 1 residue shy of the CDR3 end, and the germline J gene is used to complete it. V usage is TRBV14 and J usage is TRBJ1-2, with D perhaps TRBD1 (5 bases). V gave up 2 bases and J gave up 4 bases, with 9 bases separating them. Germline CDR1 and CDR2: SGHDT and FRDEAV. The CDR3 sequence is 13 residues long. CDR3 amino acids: CASSFGGASDYTF. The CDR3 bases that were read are TGTGCCAGCAGTTTTGGAGGGGCCTCCGACTACACC.

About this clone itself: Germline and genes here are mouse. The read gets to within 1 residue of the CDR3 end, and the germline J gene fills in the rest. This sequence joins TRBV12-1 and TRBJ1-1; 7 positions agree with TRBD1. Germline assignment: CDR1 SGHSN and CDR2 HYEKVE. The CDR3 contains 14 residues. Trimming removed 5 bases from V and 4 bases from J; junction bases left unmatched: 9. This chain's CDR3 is CASCPTGVCTEVFF. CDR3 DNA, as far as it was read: TGTGCCAGCTGCCCCACAGGGGTTTGCACAGAAGTCTTC.

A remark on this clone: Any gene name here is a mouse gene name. The CDR3 bases that were read are TGTGCCAGCAGCTTGGGACTGGGGGGGCGAGACACCGGGCAGCTCTAC. It translates to CASSLGLGGRDTGQLY. The entire CDR3 protein is CASSLGLGGRDTGQLYF. The V call is TRBV4, the J call TRBJ2-2, with 14 bases identical to TRBD2. The read halts 1 residue ahead of the CDR3 end, with the missing end drawn from the germline J gene. CDR3 length: 17 amino acids. V was clipped by 4 bases and J by 3 bases; unmatched bases: 4. Looked up from germline, CDR1 is LGHDT and CDR2 is YNNKQL (reference sequence).

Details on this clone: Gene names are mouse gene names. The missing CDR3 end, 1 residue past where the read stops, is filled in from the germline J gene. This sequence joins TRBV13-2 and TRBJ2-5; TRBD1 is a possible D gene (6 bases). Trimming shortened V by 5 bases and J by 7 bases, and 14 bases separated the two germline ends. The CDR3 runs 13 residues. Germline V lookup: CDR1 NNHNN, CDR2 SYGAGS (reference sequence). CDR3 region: CASGAGEGNTQYF. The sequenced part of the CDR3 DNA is TGTGCCAGCGGGGCAGGGGAGGGAAACACCCAGTAC.

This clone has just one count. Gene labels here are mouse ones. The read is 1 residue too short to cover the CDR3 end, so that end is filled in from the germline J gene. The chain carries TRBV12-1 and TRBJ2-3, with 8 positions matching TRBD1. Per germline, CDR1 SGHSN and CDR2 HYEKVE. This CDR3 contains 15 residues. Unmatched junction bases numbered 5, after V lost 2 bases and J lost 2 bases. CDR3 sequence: CASSPGTGDAETLYF. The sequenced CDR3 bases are TGTGCCAGCTCTCCCGGGACAGGAGATGCAGAAACGCTGTAT.

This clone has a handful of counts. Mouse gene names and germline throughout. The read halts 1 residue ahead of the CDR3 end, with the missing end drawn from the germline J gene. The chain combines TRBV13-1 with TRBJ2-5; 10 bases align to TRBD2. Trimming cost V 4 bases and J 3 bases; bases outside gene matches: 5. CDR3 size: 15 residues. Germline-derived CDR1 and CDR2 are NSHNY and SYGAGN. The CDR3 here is CASSRTGGGQDTQYF. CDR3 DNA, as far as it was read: TGTGCCAGCAGTCGGACTGGGGGAGGTCAAGACACCCAGTAC.

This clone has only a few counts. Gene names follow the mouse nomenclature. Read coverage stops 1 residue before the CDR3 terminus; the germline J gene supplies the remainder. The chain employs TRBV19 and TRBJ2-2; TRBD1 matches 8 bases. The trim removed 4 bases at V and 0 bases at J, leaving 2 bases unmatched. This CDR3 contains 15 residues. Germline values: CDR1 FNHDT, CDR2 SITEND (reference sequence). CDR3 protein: CASSWTGSNTGQLYF. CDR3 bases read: TGTGCCAGCAGTTGGACAGGGTCAAACACCGGGCAGCTCTAC.

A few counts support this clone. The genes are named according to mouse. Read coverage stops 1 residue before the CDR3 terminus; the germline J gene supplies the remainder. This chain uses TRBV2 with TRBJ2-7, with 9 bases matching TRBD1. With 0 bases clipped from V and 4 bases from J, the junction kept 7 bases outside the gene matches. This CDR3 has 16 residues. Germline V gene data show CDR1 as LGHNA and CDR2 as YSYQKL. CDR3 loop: CASSQDPRDREYEQYF. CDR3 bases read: TGTGCCAGCAGCCAAGACCCCCGGGACAGGGAATATGAACAGTAC.

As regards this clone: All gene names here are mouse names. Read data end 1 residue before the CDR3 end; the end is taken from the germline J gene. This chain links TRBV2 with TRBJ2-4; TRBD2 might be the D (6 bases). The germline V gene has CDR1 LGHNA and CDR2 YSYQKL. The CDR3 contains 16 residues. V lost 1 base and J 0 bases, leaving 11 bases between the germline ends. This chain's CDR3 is CASSQAGGASQNTLYF. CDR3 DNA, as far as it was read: TGTGCCAGCAGCCAAGCGGGGGGTGCTAGTCAAAACACCTTGTAC.

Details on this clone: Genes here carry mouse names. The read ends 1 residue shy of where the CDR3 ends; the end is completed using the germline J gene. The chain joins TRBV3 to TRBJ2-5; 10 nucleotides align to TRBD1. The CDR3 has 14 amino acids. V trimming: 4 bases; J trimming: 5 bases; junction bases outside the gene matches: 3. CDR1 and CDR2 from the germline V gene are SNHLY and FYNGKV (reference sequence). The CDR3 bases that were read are TGTGCCAGCAGCTCCGGGACAGGGGCAGACACCCAGTAC. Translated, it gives CASSSGTGADTQY. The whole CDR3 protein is CASSSGTGADTQYF.

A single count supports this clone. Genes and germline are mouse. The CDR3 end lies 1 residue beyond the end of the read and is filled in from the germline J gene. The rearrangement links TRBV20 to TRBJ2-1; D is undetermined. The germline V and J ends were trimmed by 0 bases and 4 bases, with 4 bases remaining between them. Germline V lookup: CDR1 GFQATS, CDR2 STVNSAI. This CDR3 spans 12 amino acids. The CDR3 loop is CGARDRYAEQFF. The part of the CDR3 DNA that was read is TGTGGTGCTAGGGACAGGTATGCTGAGCAGTTC.

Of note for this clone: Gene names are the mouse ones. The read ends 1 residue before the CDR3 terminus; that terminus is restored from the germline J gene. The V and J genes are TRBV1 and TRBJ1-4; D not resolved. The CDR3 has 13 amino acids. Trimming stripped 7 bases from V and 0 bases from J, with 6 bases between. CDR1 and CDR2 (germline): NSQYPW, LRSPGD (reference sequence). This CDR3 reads CTCKQISNERLFF. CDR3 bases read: TGCACCTGCAAACAAATTTCCAACGAAAGATTATTT.

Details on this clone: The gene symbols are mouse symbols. CDR3 amino acids: CASSLPGTGLYEQYF. CDR3 bases read: TGTGCCAGCAGTCTCCCCGGGACAGGGCTCTATGAACAGTAC. The chain recombines TRBV26 with TRBJ2-7; 9 nucleotides match TRBD1. Read coverage stops 1 residue before the CDR3 terminus; the germline J gene supplies the remainder. Trimming removed 3 bases from V and 3 bases from J; junction bases left unmatched: 6. In germline, CDR1 is KGHPV, CDR2 FQNQEV (reference sequence). This CDR3 contains 15 residues.

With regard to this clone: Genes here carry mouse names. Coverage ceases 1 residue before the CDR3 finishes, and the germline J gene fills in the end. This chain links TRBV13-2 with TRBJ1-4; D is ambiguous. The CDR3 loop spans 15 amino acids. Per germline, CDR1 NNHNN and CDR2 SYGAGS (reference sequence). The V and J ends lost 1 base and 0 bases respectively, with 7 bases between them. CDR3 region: CASGDFGISNERLFF. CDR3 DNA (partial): TGTGCCAGCGGTGATTTCGGGATTTCCAACGAAAGATTATTT.

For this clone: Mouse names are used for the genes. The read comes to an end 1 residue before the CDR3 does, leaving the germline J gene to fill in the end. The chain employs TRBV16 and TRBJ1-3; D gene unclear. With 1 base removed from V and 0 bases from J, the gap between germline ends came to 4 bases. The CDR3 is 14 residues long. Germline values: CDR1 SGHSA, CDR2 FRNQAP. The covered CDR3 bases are TGTGCAAGCAGCTTAGTGGGTTCTGGAAATACGCTCTAT. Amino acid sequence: CASSLVGSGNTLY. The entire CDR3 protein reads CASSLVGSGNTLYF.

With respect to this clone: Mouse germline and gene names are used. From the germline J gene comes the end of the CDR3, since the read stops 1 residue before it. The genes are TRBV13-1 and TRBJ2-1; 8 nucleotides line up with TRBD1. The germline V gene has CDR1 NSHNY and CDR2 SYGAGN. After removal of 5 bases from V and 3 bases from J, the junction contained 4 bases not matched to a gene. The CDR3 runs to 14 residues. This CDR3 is CASRRTGLYAEQFF. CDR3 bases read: TGTGCCAGCAGGAGGACAGGGCTCTATGCTGAGCAGTTC.

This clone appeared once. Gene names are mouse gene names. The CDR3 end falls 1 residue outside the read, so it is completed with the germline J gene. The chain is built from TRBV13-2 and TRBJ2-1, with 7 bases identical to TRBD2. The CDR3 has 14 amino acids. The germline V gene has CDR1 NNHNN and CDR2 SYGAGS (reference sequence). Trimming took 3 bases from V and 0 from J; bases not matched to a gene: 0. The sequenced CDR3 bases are TGTGCCAGCGGTGGGGGGGGTAACTATGCTGAGCAGTTC. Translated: CASGGGGNYAEQF. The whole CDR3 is CASGGGGNYAEQFF.

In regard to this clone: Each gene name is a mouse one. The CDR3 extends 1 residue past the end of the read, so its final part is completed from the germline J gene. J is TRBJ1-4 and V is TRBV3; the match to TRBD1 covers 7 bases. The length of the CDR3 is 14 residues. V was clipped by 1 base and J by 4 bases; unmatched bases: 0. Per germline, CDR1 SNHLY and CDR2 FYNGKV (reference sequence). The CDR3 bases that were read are TGTGCCAGCAGCTTAGACAGGGGCAACGAAAGATTATTT. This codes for CASSLDRGNERLF. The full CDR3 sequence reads CASSLDRGNERLFF.

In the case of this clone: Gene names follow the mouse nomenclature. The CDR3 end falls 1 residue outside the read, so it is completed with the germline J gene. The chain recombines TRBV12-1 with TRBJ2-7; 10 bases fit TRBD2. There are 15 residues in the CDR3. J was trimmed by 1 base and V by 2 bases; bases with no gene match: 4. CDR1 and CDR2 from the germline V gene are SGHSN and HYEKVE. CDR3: CASSPGLGPSYEQYF. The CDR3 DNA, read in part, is TGTGCCAGCTCTCCGGGACTGGGGCCTTCCTATGAACAGTAC.

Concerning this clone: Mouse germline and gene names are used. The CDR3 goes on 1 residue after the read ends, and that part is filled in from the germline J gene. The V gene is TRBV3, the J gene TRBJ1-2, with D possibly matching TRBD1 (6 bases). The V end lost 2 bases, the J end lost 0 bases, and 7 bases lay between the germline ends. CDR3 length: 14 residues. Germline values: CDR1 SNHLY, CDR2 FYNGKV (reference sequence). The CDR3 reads CASSLNRANSDYTF. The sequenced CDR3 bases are TGTGCCAGCAGCTTAAACAGGGCAAACTCCGACTACACC.

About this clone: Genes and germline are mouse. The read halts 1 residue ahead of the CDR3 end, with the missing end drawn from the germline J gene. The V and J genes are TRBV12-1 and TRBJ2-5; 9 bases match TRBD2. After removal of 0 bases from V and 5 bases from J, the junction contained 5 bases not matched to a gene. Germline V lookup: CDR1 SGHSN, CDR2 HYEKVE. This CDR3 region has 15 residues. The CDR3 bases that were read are TGTGCCAGCTCTCTCGGCACTGGGGGGCCAGACACCCAGTAC. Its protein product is CASSLGTGGPDTQY. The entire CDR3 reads CASSLGTGGPDTQYF. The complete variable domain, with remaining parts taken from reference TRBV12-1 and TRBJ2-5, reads DSGVVQSPRHIIKEKGGRSVLTCIPISGHSNVVWYQQTLGKELKFLIQHYEKVERDKGFLPSRFSVQQFDDYHSEMNMSALELEDSAMYFCASSLGTGGPDTQYFGPGTRLLVL.

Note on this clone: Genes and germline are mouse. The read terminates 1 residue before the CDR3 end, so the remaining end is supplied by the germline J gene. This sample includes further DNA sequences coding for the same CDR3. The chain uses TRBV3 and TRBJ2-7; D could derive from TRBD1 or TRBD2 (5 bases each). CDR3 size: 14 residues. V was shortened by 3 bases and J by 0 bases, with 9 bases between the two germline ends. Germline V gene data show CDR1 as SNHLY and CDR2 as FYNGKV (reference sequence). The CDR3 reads CASSLGRSSYEQYF. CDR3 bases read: TGTGCCAGCAGCTTGGGACGGAGCTCCTATGAACAGTAC.

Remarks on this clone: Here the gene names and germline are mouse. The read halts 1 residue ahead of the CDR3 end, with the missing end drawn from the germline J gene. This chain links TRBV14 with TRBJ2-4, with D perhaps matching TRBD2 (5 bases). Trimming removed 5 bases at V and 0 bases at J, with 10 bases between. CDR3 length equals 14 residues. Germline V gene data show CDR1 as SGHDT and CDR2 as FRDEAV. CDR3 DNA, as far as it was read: TGTGCCAGCAGACTGGCAAATAGTCAAAACACCTTGTAC. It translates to CASRLANSQNTLY. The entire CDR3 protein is CASRLANSQNTLYF.

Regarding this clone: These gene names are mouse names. This CDR3 is CASSLNSLGVYEQYF. The sequenced CDR3 bases are TGTGCCAGCAGCTTAAACAGCCTGGGGGTTTATGAACAGTAC. This chain connects TRBV3 to TRBJ2-7, with 7 nucleotides matching TRBD2. The read finishes 1 residue shy of the CDR3 end, and the germline J gene is used to complete it. V lost 2 bases, J lost 4 bases, and 8 bases stayed unmatched. The CDR3 is 15 residues long. Germline CDR1 and CDR2: SNHLY and FYNGKV (reference sequence).

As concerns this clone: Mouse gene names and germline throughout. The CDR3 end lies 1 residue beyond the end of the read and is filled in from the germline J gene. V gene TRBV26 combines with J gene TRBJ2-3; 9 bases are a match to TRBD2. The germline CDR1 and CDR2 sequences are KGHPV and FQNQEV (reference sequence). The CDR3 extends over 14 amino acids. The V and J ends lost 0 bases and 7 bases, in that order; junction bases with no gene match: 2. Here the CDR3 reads CASSLSGGAQTLYF. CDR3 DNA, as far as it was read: TGTGCCAGCAGTCTGTCTGGGGGGGCGCAAACGCTGTAT.